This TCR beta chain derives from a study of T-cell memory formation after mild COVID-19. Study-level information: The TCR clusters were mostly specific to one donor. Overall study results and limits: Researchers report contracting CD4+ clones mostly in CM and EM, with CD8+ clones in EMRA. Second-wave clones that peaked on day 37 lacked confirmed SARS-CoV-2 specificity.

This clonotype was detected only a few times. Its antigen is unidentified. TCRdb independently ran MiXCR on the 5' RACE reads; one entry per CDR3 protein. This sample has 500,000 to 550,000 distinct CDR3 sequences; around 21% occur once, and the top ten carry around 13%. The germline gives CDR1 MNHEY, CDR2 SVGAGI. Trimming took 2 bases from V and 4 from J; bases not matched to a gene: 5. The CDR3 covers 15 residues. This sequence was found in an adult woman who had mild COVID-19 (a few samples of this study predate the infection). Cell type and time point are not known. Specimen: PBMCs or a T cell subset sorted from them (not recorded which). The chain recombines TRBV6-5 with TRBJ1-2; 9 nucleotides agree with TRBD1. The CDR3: CASSYLYRGLYGYTF. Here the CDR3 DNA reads TGTGCCAGCAGTTACCTTTACAGGGGGCTCTATGGCTACACCTTC.